The 20 T cell receptor beta chains below all came from one sample that was sequenced in a study of blood T cell repertoires in COVID-19. The repertoire was sequenced with immunoSEQ multiplex PCR; TCRdb's copy has only in-frame clones and lacks some. The profile shows around 300,000 clones, 90% of them singletons. Sequencing input: peripheral blood. These receptors were taken from a woman in her 30s with COVID-19, enrolled during active disease.

Concerning this clone itself: This same CDR3 is encoded by further DNA sequences in the sample. The rearrangement links TRBV5-5 to TRBJ1-2, with TRBD1 matching 7 bases. This CDR3 region has 15 residues. Germline CDR1 reads SGHKS; CDR2 reads YYEKEE (reference sequence). Trimming took 0 bases from V and 2 from J; bases not matched to a gene: 4. CDR3 DNA sequence: TGTGCCAGCAGCTTGGGGGACAGCCCCAACTATGGCTACACCTTC. Translated, it gives CASSLGDSPNYGYTF.

This clone appeared once. The DNA of the CDR3 is TGTGCCAGCAGCCAAGAGGGGTGGGGCAGCACTGAAGCTTTCTTT. This translates into CASSQEGWGSTEAFF. The rearrangement joins TRBV3-1 (or the pseudogene TRBV3-2) to TRBJ1-1; possibly TRBD1 for D (5 bases). V gave up 0 bases and J gave up 4 bases, with 12 bases separating them. The CDR3 runs 15 residues. Germline CDR1 reads LGHDT; CDR2 reads YNNKEL (reference sequence).

The chain combines TRBV29-1 with TRBJ1-2, with a possible D match to TRBD1 (5 bases). This CDR3 is 12 amino acids long. Germline CDR1 reads SQVTM; CDR2 reads ANQGSEA. With 3 bases removed from V and 3 bases from J, the gap between germline ends came to 8 bases. Written as DNA, the CDR3 is TGCAGCGTTGACAGGGTGGACTATGGCTACACCTTC. It specifies CSVDRVDYGYTF.

This chain connects TRBV18 to TRBJ2-2; TRBD1 matches at 11 bases. CDR3 length: 16 amino acids. Per germline, CDR1 KGHSH and CDR2 LQKENI. Germline trimming cut 2 bases from V and 4 bases from J; bases unmatched to any gene: 3. CDR3 in DNA: TGTGCCAGCTCACCAGGACAGGGGGCCGGCACCGGGGAGCTGTTTTTT. Encoded protein: CASSPGQGAGTGELFF.

The chain uses TRBV7-6 and TRBJ2-1; TRBD1 matches at 11 bases. Germline assignment: CDR1 SGHVS and CDR2 FNYEAQ. The CDR3 length is 15 residues. V trimming: 5 bases; J trimming: 7 bases; junction bases outside the gene matches: 7. CDR3 nucleotide sequence: TGTGCCAGCAGCGTCCGGGACAGGGGGATGAATGAGCAGTTCTTC. Amino acid sequence: CASSVRDRGMNEQFF.

The chain is built from TRBV6-6 and TRBJ1-5; D may be TRBD1 (6 bases). The V end lost 5 bases, the J end lost 4 bases, and 15 bases lay between the germline ends. The CDR3 has 15 amino acids. CDR1 MNHNY and CDR2 SVGAGI come from the germline V gene (reference sequence). This CDR3 is CASSPQGGANQPQHF. CDR3 in DNA: TGTGCCAGCAGTCCCCAAGGGGGGGCAAATCAGCCCCAGCATTTT.

The CDR3, as DNA: TGTGCCAGCAGTCTCAGTGCGGGCACCGGGGAGCTGTTTTTT. This codes for CASSLSAGTGELFF. V is TRBV28 and J is TRBJ2-2; TRBD2 is a possible D gene (5 bases). This CDR3 spans 14 amino acids. V was shortened by 5 bases and J by 4 bases, with 11 bases between the two germline ends. CDR1 and CDR2 from the germline V gene are MDHEN and SYDVKM.

The chain links TRBV25-1 to TRBJ1-6; no firm D call. V lost 4 bases and J lost 7, with 8 bases in between. This CDR3 has 13 residues. Germline values: CDR1 MGHDK, CDR2 SYGVNS. This CDR3 is CASSVTWNSPLHF. The CDR3 DNA is TGTGCCAGCAGTGTAACATGGAATTCACCCCTCCACTTT.

The chain is built from TRBV2 and TRBJ2-7, with 7 bases aligning to TRBD1. V gave up 6 bases and J gave up 5 bases; unmatched junction bases: 10. The CDR3 totals 14 residues. The germline V gene has CDR1 SNHLY and CDR2 FYNNEI. The CDR3 DNA is TGTGCCAGCAGGGAGACAGGGTATGTCAACGAGCAGTACTTC. Translating gives CASRETGYVNEQYF.

The chain has TRBV2 and TRBJ2-7, with 11 bases identical to TRBD2. The CDR3 covers 15 residues. Germline CDR1 SNHLY, CDR2 FYNNEI. V trimming: 4 bases; J trimming: 2 bases; junction bases outside the gene matches: 4. This CDR3 is CASSGTSGSTYEQYF. CDR3 bases: TGTGCCAGCAGTGGAACTAGCGGGAGTACCTACGAGCAGTACTTC.

J is TRBJ1-4 and V is TRBV28; D ambiguous. CDR3 length: 17 amino acids. Germline CDR1 and CDR2: MDHEN and SYDVKM. The V end was cut by 3 bases, the J end by 5 bases, with 19 bases between. The CDR3 DNA reads as TGTGCCAGCAGTTTTCCCACTGCCGACAAAGGAAATGAAAAACTGTTTTTT. The encoded protein is CASSFPTADKGNEKLFF.

The V call is TRBV28, the J call TRBJ1-5; a weak D match, TRBD1 (5 bases). Trimming stripped 8 bases from V and 3 bases from J, with 14 bases between. In germline, CDR1 is MDHEN, CDR2 SYDVKM. This CDR3 is 14 amino acids long. The CDR3 nucleotides read TGTGCCAGCTCGGACGGGGGTAACAATCAGCCCCAGCATTTT. Its translation: CASSDGGNNQPQHF.

This rearrangement joins TRBV29-1 to TRBJ2-1; 9 bases map to TRBD2. The CDR3 is 12 amino acids. CDR1 is SQVTM and CDR2 is ANQGSEA in the germline V gene. The CDR3 here is CRGYEREDEQFF. The DNA of the CDR3 is TGCAGGGGATATGAGCGGGAGGATGAGCAGTTCTTC.

The genes are TRBV2 and TRBJ1-5, with 8 bases lining up with TRBD1. CDR1 SNHLY and CDR2 FYNNEI come from the germline V gene. The junction had 7 bases not matched to a gene; V was cut back by 8 bases and J by 4 bases. The CDR3 runs to 14 residues. The CDR3 sequence is CASGTDRGNQPQHF. In nucleotides, the CDR3 is TGTGCCAGCGGAACTGACAGGGGAAATCAGCCCCAGCATTTT.

This chain links TRBV29-1 with TRBJ1-2; D not resolved. Trimming stripped 2 bases from V and 8 bases from J, with 15 bases between. The CDR3 loop spans 13 amino acids. Germline loops: CDR1 SQVTM, CDR2 ANQGSEA. CDR3 sequence (DNA): TGCAGCGTTGAAACAACACGGACTTCAGGCTACACCTTC. This translates into CSVETTRTSGYTF.

The J gene is TRBJ1-5, the V gene TRBV10-3; possible D gene TRBD1, 5 bases. In germline, CDR1 is ENHRY, CDR2 SYGVKD. V was clipped by 0 bases and J by 4 bases, with 10 bases between them. CDR3 length: 15 amino acids. CDR3 coding DNA: TGTGCCATCAGTGAGTCGAAGGCAGGGAATCAGCCCCAGCATTTT. It translates to CAISESKAGNQPQHF.

The genes are TRBV21-1 and TRBJ1-5; the D segment call TRBD1 is taken from the table without a DNA check. TRBV21-1 is marked as a pseudogene. The CDR3 loop spans 19 amino acids. The CDR3: CASTPRTRERGKGNQPQHF. The CDR3 coding sequence is TGTGCCAGCACCCCCAGAACTAGGGAGAGGGGGAAAGGCAATCAGCCCCAGCATTTT.

J is TRBJ1-1 and V is TRBV6-5; D possibly corresponds to TRBD1 (6 bases). The CDR3 is made up of 14 amino acids. V was cut by 6 bases and J by 3 bases, with 14 bases left in between. Germline V gives CDR1 MNHEY, CDR2 SVGAGI. CDR3 sequence reads: CASREPGGHTEAFF. The CDR3 DNA is TGTGCCAGCAGAGAGCCGGGGGGGCACACTGAAGCTTTCTTT.

The V gene is TRBV5-5, the J gene TRBJ2-2; TRBD2 aligns across 8 bases. The germline gives CDR1 SGHKS, CDR2 YYEKEE (reference sequence). CDR3 length equals 16 residues. The V segment lost 2 bases and the J segment 0 bases; nucleotides outside the gene matches: 3. CDR3 in amino acids: CASSLSGRANTGELFF. CDR3 DNA: TGTGCCAGCAGCTTAAGCGGGAGAGCGAACACCGGGGAGCTGTTTTTT.

The chain combines TRBV28 with TRBJ2-7; D call uncertain. Deletions cut 4 bases from V and 0 bases from J, with 28 bases between. Germline loops: CDR1 MDHEN, CDR2 SYDVKM. CDR3 length: 20 residues. CDR3 in DNA: TGTGCCAGCAGTTCTCCAATAAACTCCCCCCGGCGGATGAGCTCCTACGAGCAGTACTTC. Amino acid sequence: CASSSPINSPRRMSSYEQYF. Filled out from reference TRBV28 and TRBJ2-7, the complete variable domain reads DVKVTQSSRYLVKRTGEKVFLECVQDMDHENMFWYRQDPGLGLRLIYFSYDVKMKEKGDIPEGYSVSREKKERFSLILESASTNQTSMYLCASSSPINSPRRMSSYEQYFGPGTRLTVT.